The clone carrying this T cell receptor beta chain was detected only a few times. Methods used by the authors: Using reference gene primer amplification, nucleated cell counts were estimated. Libraries were prepared by immunoSEQ multiplex PCR; TCRdb keeps only in-frame clonotypes and omits some of them. That table furnishes V, J and clone size, whereas the DNA furnished D and trimming. The top ten hold more than 15% of the sample, which has around 100,000 clones, roughly 89% seen once. Germline V lookup: CDR1 SEHNR, CDR2 FQNEAQ (reference sequence). Trimming removed 6 bases from V and 4 bases from J; junction bases left unmatched: 4. The CDR3 extends over 13 amino acids. This sample stems from a study of blood T cell repertoires in COVID-19. Overall study: The United States, Italy and Spain provided the acute and convalescent COVID-19 samples. Sources were T cells, B-cell-depleted T cells, or PBMCs; the material itself was cDNA or gDNA.

The clonotype was recovered from an elderly woman in a cohort sampled during active COVID-19. Input material: peripheral blood. The gene calls are TRBV7-9 and TRBJ1-2; 8 bases fit TRBD1. The chain's CDR3 is CASSQQGVYGYTF. The DNA of the CDR3 is TGTGCCAGCAGTCAACAGGGGGTCTATGGCTACACCTTC.